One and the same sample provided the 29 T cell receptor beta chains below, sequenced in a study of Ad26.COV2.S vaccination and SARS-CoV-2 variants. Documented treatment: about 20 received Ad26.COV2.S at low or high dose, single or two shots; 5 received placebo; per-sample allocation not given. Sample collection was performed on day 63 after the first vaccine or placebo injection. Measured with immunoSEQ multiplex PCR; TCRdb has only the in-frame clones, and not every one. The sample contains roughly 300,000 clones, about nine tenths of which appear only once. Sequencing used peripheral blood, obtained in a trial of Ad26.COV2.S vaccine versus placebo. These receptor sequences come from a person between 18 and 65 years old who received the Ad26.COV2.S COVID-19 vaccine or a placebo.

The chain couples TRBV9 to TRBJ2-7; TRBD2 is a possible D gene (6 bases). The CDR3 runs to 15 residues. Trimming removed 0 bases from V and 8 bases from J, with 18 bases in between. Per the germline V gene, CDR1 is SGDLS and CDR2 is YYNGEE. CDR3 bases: TGTGCCAGCAGCGTAGGAAAATCGGAGGGGTCCCAGCAGTACTTC. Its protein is CASSVGKSEGSQQYF.

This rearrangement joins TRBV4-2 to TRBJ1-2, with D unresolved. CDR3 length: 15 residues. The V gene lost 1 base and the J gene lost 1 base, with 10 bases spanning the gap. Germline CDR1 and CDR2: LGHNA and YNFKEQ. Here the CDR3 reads CASSQGEGRNYGYTF. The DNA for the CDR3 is TGTGCCAGCAGCCAAGGCGAAGGCCGTAACTATGGCTACACCTTC.

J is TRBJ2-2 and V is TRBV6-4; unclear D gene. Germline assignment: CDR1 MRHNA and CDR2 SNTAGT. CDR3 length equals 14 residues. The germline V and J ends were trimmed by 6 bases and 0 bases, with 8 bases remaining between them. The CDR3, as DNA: TGTGCCAGCAGACTTGAGGCGAACACCGGGGAGCTGTTTTTT. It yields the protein CASRLEANTGELFF.

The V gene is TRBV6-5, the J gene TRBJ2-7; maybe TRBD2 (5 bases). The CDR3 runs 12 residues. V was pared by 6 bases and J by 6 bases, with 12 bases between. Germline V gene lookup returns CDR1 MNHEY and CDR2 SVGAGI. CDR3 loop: CASRPGVGEQYF. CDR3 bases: TGTGCCAGCAGACCCGGGGTGGGCGAGCAGTACTTC.

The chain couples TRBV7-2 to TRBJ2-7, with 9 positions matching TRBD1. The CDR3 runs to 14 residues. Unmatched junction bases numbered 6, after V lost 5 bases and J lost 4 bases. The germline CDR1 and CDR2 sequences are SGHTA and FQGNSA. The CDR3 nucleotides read TGTGCCAGCAGCCAAGGGACAGGGAGGTACGAGCAGTACTTC. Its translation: CASSQGTGRYEQYF. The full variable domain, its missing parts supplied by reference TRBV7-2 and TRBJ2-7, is GAGVSQSPSNKVTEKGKDVELRCDPISGHTALYWYRQSLGQGLEFLIYFQGNSAPDKSGLPSDRFSAERTGGSVSTLTIQRTQQEDSAVYLCASSQGTGRYEQYFGPGTRLTVT.

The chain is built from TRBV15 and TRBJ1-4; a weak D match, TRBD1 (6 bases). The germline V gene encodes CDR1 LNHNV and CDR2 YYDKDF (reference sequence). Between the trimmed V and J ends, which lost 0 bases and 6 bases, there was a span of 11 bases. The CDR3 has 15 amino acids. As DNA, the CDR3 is TGTGCCACCAGCAGAGATCACAGGGAGGATGAAAAACTGTTTTTT. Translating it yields CATSRDHREDEKLFF.

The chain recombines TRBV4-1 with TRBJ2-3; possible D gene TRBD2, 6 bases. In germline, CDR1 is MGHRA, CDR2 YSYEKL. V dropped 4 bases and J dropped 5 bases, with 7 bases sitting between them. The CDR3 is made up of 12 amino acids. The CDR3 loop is CASSRSGDTQYF. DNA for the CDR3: TGCGCCAGCAGCCGTAGCGGAGATACGCAGTATTTT.

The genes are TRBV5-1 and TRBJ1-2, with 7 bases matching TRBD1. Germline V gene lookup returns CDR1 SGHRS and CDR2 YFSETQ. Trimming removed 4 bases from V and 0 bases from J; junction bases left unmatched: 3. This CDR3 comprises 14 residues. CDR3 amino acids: CASSRGTANYGYTF. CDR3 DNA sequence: TGCGCCAGCAGCCGAGGGACAGCTAACTATGGCTACACCTTC.

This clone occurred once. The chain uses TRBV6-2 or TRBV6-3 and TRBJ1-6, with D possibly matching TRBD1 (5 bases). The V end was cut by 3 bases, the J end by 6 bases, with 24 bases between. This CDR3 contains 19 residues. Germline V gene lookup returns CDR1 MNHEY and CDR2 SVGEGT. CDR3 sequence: CASSYQNTGPRAANSPLHF. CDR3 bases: TGTGCCAGCAGTTATCAGAACACGGGACCTCGGGCGGCTAATTCACCCCTCCACTTT.

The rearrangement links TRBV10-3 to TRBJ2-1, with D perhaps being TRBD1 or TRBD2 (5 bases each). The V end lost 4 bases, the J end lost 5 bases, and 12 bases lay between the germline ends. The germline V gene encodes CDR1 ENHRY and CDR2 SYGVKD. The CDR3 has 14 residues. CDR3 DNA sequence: TGTGCCATCAGTGTCACGGGGACCGACAATGAGCAGTTCTTC. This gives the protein CAISVTGTDNEQFF.

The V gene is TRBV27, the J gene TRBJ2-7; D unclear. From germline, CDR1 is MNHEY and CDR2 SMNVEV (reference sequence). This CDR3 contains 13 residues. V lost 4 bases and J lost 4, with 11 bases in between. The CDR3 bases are TGTGCCAGCAGTTACGCAGCGACGTACGAGCAGTACTTC. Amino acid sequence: CASSYAATYEQYF.

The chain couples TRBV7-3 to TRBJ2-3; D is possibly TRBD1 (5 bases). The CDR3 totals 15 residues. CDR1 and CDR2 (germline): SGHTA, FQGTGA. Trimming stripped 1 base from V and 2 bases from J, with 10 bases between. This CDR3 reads CASSLRGSPTDTQYF. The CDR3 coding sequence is TGTGCCAGCAGCTTAAGGGGCAGCCCCACAGATACGCAGTATTTT.

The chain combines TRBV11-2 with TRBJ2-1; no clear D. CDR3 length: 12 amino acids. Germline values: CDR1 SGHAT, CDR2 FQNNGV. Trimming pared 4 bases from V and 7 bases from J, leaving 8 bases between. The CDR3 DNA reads TGTGCCAGCAGCTCCTACCCTAATGAGCAGTTCTTC. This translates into CASSSYPNEQFF.

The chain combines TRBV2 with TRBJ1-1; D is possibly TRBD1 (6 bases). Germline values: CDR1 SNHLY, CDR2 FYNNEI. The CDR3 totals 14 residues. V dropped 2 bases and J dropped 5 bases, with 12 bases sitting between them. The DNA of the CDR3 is TGTGCCAGCAGTGAAAGGGGGTATGCGACTGAAGCTTTCTTT. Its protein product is CASSERGYATEAFF.

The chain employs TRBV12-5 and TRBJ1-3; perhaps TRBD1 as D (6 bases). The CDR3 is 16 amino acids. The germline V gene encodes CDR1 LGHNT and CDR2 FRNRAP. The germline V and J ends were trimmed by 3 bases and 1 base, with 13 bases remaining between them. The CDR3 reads CASGFDGGGSGNTIYF. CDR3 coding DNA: TGTGCTAGTGGTTTTGACGGGGGCGGATCTGGAAACACCATATATTTT. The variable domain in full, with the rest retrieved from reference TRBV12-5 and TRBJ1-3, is DARVTQTPRHKVTEMGQEVTMRCQPILGHNTVFWYRQTMMQGLELLAYFRNRAPLDDSGMPKDRFSAEMPDATLATLKIQPSEPRDSAVYFCASGFDGGGSGNTIYFGEGSWLTVV.

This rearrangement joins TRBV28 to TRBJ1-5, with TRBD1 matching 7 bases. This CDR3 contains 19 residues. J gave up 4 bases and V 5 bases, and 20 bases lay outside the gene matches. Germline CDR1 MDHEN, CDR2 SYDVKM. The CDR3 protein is CASSLIAPDIWDSNQPQHF. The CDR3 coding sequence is TGTGCCAGCAGTCTTATTGCCCCCGACATCTGGGACAGTAATCAGCCCCAGCATTTT.

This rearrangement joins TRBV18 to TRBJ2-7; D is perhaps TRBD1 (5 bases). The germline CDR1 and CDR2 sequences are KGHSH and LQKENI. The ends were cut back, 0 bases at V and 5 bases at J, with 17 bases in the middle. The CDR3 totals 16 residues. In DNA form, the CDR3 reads TGTGCCAGCTCACCACCGGCCGGCCCGGTGGGGCACGAGCAGTACTTC. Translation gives CASSPPAGPVGHEQYF.

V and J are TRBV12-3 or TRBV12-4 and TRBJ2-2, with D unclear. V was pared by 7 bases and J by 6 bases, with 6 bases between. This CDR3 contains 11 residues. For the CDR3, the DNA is TGTGCCAGCACCCAGTCCGGGGAGCTGTTTTTT. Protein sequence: CASTQSGELFF.

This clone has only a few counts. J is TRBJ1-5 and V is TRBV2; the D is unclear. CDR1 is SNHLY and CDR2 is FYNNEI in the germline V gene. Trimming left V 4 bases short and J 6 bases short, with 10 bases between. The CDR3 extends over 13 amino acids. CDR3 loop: CASSVSGVQPQHF. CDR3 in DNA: TGTGCCAGCAGTGTATCGGGAGTTCAGCCCCAGCATTTT.

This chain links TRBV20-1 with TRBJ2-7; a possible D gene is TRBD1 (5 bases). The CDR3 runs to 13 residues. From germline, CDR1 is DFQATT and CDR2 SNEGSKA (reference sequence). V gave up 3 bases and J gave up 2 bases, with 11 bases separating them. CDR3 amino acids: CSASRGTTYEQYF. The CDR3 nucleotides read TGCAGTGCTAGTAGGGGAACCACCTACGAGCAGTACTTC.

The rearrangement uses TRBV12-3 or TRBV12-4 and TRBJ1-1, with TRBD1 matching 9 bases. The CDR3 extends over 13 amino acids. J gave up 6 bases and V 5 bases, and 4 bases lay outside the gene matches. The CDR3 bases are TGTGCCAGCAGTCAAAGACAGGGGGCTGAAGCTTTCTTT. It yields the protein CASSQRQGAEAFF.

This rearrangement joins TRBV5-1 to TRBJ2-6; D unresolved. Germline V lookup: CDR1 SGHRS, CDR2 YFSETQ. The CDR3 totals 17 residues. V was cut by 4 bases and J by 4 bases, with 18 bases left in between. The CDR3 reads CASSIPPVGSGANVLTF. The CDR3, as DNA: TGCGCCAGCAGCATCCCTCCCGTGGGCTCCGGGGCCAACGTCCTGACTTTC.

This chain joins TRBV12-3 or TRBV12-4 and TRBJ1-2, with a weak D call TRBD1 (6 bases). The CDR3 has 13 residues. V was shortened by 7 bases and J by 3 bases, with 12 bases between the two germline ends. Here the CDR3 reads CASTQDSDYGYTF. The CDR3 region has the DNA TGTGCCAGCACCCAGGACAGCGACTATGGCTACACCTTC.

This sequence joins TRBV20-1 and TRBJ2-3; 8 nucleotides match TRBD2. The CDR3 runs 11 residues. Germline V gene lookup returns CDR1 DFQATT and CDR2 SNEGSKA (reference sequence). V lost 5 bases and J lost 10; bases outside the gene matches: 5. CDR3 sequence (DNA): TGCAGTGCTGGACTAGCCAATCCGCAGTATTTT. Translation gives CSAGLANPQYF.

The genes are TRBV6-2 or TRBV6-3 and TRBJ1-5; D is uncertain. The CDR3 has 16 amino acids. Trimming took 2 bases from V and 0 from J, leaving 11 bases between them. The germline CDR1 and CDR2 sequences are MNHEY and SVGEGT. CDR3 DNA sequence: TGTGCCAGCAGTTACGGCTTCGGGGTTAGCAATCAGCCCCAGCATTTT. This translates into CASSYGFGVSNQPQHF.

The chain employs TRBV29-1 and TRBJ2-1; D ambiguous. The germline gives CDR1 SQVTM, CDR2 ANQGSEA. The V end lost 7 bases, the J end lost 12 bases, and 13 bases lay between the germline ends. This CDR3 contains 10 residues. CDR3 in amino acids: CSAGYGTQFF. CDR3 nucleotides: TGCAGCGCCGGGTATGGTACGCAGTTCTTC.

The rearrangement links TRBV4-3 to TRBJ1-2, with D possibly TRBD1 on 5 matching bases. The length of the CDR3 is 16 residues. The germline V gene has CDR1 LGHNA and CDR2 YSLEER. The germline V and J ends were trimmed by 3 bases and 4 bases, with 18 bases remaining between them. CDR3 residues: CASSQGTGRAVYGYTF. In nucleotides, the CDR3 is TGCGCCAGCAGCCAGGGAACAGGACGGGCCGTCTATGGCTACACCTTC.

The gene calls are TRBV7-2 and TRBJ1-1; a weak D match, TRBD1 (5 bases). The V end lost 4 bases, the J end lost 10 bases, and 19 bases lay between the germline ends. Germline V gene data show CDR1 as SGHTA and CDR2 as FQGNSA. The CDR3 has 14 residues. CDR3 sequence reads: CASSSKNRTPVAFF. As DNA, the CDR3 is TGTGCCAGCAGCTCAAAAAACAGGACACCCGTAGCTTTCTTT.

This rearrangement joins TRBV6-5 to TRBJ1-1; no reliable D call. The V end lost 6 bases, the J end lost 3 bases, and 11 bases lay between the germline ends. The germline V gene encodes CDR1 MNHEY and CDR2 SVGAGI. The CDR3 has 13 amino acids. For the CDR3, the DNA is TGTGCCAGCAGCATAAAAACGGACACTGAAGCTTTCTTT. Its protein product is CASSIKTDTEAFF.